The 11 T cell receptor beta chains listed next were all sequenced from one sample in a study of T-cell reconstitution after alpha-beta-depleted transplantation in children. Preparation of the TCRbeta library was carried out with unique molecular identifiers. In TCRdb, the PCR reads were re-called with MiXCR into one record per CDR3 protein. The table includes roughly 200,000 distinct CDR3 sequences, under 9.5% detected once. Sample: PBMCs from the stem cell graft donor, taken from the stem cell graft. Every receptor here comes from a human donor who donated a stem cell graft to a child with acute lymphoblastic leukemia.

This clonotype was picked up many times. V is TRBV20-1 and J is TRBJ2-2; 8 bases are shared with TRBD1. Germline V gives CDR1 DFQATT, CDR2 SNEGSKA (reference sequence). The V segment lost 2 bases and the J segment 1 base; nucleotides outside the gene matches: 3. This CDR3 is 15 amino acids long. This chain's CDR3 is CSARYGQGNTGELFF. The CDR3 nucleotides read TGCAGTGCTAGATACGGACAGGGGAACACCGGGGAGCTGTTTTTT.

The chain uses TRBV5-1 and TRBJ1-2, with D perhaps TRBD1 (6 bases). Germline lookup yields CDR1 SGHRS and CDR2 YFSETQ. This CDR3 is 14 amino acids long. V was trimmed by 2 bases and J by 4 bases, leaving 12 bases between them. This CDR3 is CASSLGTTVYGYTF. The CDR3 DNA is TGCGCCAGCAGCTTAGGGACAACCGTCTATGGCTACACCTTC.

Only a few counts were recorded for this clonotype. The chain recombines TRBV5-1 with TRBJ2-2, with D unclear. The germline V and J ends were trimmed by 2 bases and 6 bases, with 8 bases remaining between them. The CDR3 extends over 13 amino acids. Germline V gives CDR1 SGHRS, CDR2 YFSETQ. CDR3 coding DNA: TGCGCCAGCAGCTTAAACTTGGCCGGGGAGCTGTTTTTT. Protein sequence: CASSLNLAGELFF.

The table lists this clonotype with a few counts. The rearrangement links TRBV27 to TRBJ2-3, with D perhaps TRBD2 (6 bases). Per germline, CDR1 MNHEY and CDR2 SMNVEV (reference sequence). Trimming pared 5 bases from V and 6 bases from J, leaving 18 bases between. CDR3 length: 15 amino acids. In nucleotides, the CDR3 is TGTGCCAGCAGTACTATCGGACTATCCCCCGATACGCAGTATTTT. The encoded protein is CASSTIGLSPDTQYF.

CDR3 region: CASSSLKTGQGLYVLTF. CDR3 nucleotides: TGTGCCAGCAGTTCCCTCAAAACGGGACAGGGGCTGTACGTCCTGACTTTC. The rearrangement links TRBV28 to TRBJ2-6; TRBD1 matches at 10 bases. This CDR3 is built from 17 residues. With 4 bases clipped from V and 11 bases from J, the junction kept 14 bases outside the gene matches. Germline V CDR1 and CDR2: MDHEN, SYDVKM.

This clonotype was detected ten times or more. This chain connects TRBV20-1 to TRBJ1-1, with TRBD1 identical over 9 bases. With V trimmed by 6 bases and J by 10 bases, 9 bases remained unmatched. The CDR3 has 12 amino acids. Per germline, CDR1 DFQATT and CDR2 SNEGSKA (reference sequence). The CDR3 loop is CSAKTGGLGAFF. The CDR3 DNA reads TGCAGTGCCAAGACAGGGGGGTTGGGAGCTTTCTTT.

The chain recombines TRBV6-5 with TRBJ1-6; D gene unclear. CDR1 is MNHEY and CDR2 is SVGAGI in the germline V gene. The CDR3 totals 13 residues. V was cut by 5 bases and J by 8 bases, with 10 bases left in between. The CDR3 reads CASSRGLYSPLHF. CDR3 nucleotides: TGTGCCAGCAGTCGCGGACTGTATTCACCCCTCCACTTT.

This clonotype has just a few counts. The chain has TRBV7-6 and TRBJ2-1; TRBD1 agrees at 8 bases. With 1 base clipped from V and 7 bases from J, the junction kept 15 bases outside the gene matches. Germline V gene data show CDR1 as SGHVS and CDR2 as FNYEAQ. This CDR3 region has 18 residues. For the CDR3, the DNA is TGTGCCAGCAGCTTAGAGGCAGGGACAGGTGTCGCTAGGAATGAGCAGTTCTTC. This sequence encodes CASSLEAGTGVARNEQFF.

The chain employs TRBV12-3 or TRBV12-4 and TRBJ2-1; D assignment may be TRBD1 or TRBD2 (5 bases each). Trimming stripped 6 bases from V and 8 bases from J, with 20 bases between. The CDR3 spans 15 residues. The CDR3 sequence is CASRRGGLVRDEQFF. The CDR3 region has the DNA TGTGCCAGCAGGAGGGGTGGGCTAGTGAGGGATGAGCAGTTCTTC.

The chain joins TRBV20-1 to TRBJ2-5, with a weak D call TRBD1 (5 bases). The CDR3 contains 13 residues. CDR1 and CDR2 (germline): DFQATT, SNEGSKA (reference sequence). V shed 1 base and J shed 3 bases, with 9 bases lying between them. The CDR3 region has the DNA TGCAGTGCTAGAGTCACAGGAGAAGAGACCCAGTACTTC. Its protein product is CSARVTGEETQYF.

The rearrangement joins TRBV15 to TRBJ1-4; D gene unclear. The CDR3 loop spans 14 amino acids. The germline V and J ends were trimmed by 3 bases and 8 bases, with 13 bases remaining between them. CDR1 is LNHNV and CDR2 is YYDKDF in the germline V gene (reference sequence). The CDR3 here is CATSSLAGGEKLFF. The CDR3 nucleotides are TGTGCCACCAGCAGCCTCGCGGGTGGGGAAAAACTGTTTTTT.